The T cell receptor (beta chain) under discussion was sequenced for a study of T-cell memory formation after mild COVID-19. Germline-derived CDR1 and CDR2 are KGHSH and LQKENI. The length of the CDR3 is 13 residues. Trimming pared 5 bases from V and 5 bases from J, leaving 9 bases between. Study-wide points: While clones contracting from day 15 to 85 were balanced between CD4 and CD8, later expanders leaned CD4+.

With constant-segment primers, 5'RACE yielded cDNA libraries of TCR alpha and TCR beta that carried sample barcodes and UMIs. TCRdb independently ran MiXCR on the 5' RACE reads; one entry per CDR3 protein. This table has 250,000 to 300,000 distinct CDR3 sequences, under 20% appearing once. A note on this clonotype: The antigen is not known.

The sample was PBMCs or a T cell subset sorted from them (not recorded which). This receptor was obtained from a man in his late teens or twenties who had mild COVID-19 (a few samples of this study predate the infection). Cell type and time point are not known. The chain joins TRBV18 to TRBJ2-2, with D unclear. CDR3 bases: TGTGCCAGCTCAACCCCTGGGACCGGGGAGCTGTTTTTT. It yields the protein CASSTPGTGELFF.